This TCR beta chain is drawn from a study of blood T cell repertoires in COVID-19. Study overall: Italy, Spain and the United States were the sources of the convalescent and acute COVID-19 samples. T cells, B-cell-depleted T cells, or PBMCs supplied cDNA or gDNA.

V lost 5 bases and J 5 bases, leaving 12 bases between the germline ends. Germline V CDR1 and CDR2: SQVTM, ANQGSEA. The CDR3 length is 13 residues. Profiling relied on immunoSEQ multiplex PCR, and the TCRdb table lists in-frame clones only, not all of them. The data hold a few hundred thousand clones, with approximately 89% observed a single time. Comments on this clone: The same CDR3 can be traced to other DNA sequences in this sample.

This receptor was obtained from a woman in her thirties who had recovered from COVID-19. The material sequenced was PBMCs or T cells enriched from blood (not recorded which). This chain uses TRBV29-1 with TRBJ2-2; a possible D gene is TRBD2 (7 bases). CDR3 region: CSVSRGGTGELFF. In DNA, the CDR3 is TGCAGCGTTAGCAGGGGAGGGACCGGGGAGCTGTTTTTT.